These T cell receptor beta chains were read from a single sample in a study of cytomegalovirus exposure and HLA in healthy donors. Method: immunoSEQ multiplex PCR; TCRdb's copy keeps in-frame clones and lacks some. The table lists about 84,000 clones, about 87% of them singletons. Sequences were obtained from PBMCs. The receptors here all came from a young man in good health and CMV-seronegative. CDR3s include the opening cysteine and the closing phenylalanine or tryptophan. The order of the fields is clone size, D gene, J gene, V gene, CDR3 protein, CDR3 DNA. A D gene is named only where the DNA matches it firmly. Expanded clones are given a class, and other clones once, few, many or no size at all.

once	TRBD1	TRBJ2-1	TRBV5-5	CASSSLLGQGKFF	TGTGCCAGCAGCTCCCTCCTTGGACAGGGGAAGTTCTTC
-	-	TRBJ2-5	TRBV6-4	CASSRIAGGTQYF	TGTGCCAGCAGTAGAATCGCCGGCGGGACCCAGTACTTC
-	-	TRBJ1-6	TRBV5-5	CASSLATGWGNSPLHF	TGTGCCAGCAGCTTGGCGACAGGCTGGGGTAATTCACCCCTCCACTTT
-	TRBD2	TRBJ2-3	TRBV18	CASSPSTLAGVADTQYF	TGTGCCAGCTCACCTTCCACGCTAGCGGGAGTGGCAGATACGCAGTATTTT
few	TRBD1	TRBJ1-1	TRBV6-5	CASSGQANTEAFF	TGTGCCAGCAGTGGACAGGCGAACACTGAAGCTTTCTTT
-	TRBD2	TRBJ2-3	TRBV4-2	CASSQGLASDTQYF	TGTGCCAGCAGCCAAGGACTAGCTTCGGATACGCAGTATTTT
-	TRBD1	TRBJ1-1	TRBV6-5	CASSAGGTEAFF	TGTGCCAGCAGTGCAGGGGGCACTGAAGCTTTCTTT
-	-	TRBJ1-6	TRBV5-1	CASILDSPLHF	TGCGCCAGCATTTTAGATTCACCCCTCCACTTT
-	-	TRBJ1-6	TRBV5-1	CASSPDSNSPLHF	TGCGCCAGCAGCCCCGACAGCAATTCACCCCTCCACTTT
-	-	TRBJ2-1	TRBV7-9	CASMHRNEQFF	TGTGCCAGCATGCACCGGAATGAGCAGTTCTTC
-	TRBD1	TRBJ2-7	TRBV28	CASSQPGQGVHEQYF	TGTGCCAGCAGTCAACCGGGACAGGGGGTCCACGAGCAGTACTTC
-	TRBD2	TRBJ2-7	TRBV13	CASSPGGKSYEQYF	TGTGCCAGCAGCCCCGGGGGGAAAAGTTACGAGCAGTACTTC
-	-	TRBJ1-5	TRBV19	CASTRLAGDNQPQHF	TGTGCCAGTACCCGTCTGGCAGGTGACAATCAGCCCCAGCATTTT
-	-	TRBJ1-1	TRBV27	CASTSLGARVNTEAFF	TGTGCCAGCACCTCGTTGGGGGCACGTGTGAACACTGAAGCTTTCTTT
-	-	TRBJ2-1	TRBV18	CASSPLGDEQFF	TGTGCCAGCTCACCCCTAGGGGATGAGCAGTTCTTC
-	-	TRBJ2-6	TRBV4-3	CASSQGKTTGANVLTF	TGCGCCAGCAGCCAAGGAAAGACTACTGGGGCCAACGTCCTGACTTTC
-	-	TRBJ1-5	TRBV28	CASSLGENQPQHF	TGTGCCAGCAGTTTAGGGGAGAATCAGCCCCAGCATTTT
-	TRBD1	TRBJ2-7	TRBV30	CAWSVLGGLGEQYF	TGTGCCTGGAGTGTACTAGGGGGCCTTGGCGAGCAGTACTTC
-	-	TRBJ1-1	TRBV11-2	CASTNRRGASRAFF	TGTGCCAGCACCAACAGGCGGGGGGCGTCGCGAGCTTTCTTT
once	-	TRBJ1-2	TRBV10-3	CAIKPETDYGYTF	TGTGCCATCAAACCCGAGACAGACTATGGCTACACCTTC
-	-	TRBJ2-7	TRBV20-1	CSALSSYEQYF	TGCAGTGCCTTGAGCTCCTACGAGCAGTACTTC
-	-	TRBJ2-5	TRBV2	CASSDSHRLVGQTQYF	TGTGCCAGCAGTGATTCCCACCGACTAGTCGGGCAGACCCAGTACTTC
-	-	TRBJ2-1	TRBV7-9	CASSQNNEQFF	TGTGCCAGCAGCCAAAACAATGAGCAGTTCTTC
few	-	TRBJ2-7	TRBV9	CWAGDHEQYF	TGTTGGGCAGGGGACCACGAGCAGTACTTC
-	-	TRBJ1-6	TRBV27	CASSVRGFRNSPLHF	TGTGCCAGCAGTGTACGAGGGTTCCGCAATTCACCCCTCCACTTT
-	-	TRBJ2-1	TRBV2	CASSRQSTYNEQFF	TGTGCCAGCAGTCGACAGTCTACCTACAATGAGCAGTTCTTC
-	-	TRBJ2-3	TRBV29-1	CSVEERGGGTDTQYF	TGCAGCGTTGAGGAAAGGGGGGGAGGCACAGATACGCAGTATTTT
-	-	TRBJ2-7	TRBV7-8	CASSLTSGPYEQYF	TGTGCCAGCAGCTTAACCTCAGGGCCCTACGAGCAGTACTTC
-	TRBD2	TRBJ2-1	TRBV14	CASSQRLAGQINEQFF	TGTGCCAGCAGCCAAAGACTAGCGGGGCAGATTAATGAGCAGTTCTTC
-	-	TRBJ1-1	TRBV6-6	CASSPLRGLAEAFF	TGTGCCAGCAGTCCGTTGAGGGGGTTAGCTGAAGCTTTCTTT
-	TRBD1	TRBJ1-1	TRBV5-4	CASSQDRVNTEAFF	TGTGCCAGCAGCCAAGACAGGGTGAACACTGAAGCTTTCTTT